A selection of T cell receptor beta chains follows, all from one sample in a study of OX40 agonist ivuxolimab in advanced cancers. The protocol was immunoSEQ multiplex PCR, while the TCRdb copy is restricted to in-frame clones and leaves out a portion. The sample holds tens of thousands of clones, around four fifths seen once. Material: CD4+ or CD8+ T cells sorted from blood, obtained in a trial of the OX40 agonist ivuxolimab. Receptors originate from an adult with an advanced solid tumor such as melanoma, head and neck, liver or kidney cancer. Both conserved end residues are part of each CDR3. D genes are given only for firm matches. Clone sizes are given selectively: once, few, many, or a class where the clone is expanded.

TRBJ2-1	TRBV10-2	-	TRBD2	CASRFQREGTSGRVSSYNEQFF	TGCGCCAGCAGGTTTCAGAGAGAAGGGACTAGCGGGAGGGTTAGCTCCTACAATGAGCAGTTCTTC
TRBJ2-3	TRBV19	once	TRBD2	CASGSPGLAGGLSTDTQYF	TGTGCCAGTGGGTCGCCGGGACTAGCGGGGGGGCTGAGCACAGATACGCAGTATTTT
TRBJ1-2	TRBV16	few	-	CASSQRPADGYTF	TGTGCCAGCAGCCAGCGACCGGCTGATGGCTACACCTTC
TRBJ1-1	TRBV2	-	-	CASRPGSWDTEAFF	TGTGCCAGCAGACCAGGCTCATGGGACACTGAAGCTTTCTTT
TRBJ2-3	TRBV7-9	-	-	CASSPRTGAPGTDTQYF	TGTGCCAGCAGCCCCAGAACGGGGGCGCCGGGCACAGATACGCAGTATTTT
TRBJ1-6	TRBV2	-	TRBD1	CASIQGARYNSPLHF	TGTGCCAGCATCCAGGGGGCTAGATATAATTCACCCCTCCACTTT
TRBJ2-2	TRBV18	-	-	CASSWSGSGTGELFF	TGTGCCAGCTCATGGAGTGGCTCGGGCACCGGGGAGCTGTTTTTT
TRBJ2-1	TRBV6-8	-	-	CASIQLDSSNEQFF	TGTGCCAGCATTCAACTTGACAGCTCCAATGAGCAGTTCTTC
TRBJ1-1	TRBV10-1	-	-	CASSDGGQNTEAFF	TGCGCCAGCAGTGACGGGGGACAGAACACTGAAGCTTTCTTT
TRBJ1-5	TRBV29-1	-	TRBD1	CSVQGAGGQPQHF	TGCAGCGTGCAGGGGGCCGGAGGTCAGCCCCAGCATTTT
TRBJ1-1	TRBV2	once	-	CASSVQGYTEAFF	TGTGCCAGCAGTGTGCAGGGCTACACTGAAGCTTTCTTT
TRBJ2-1	TRBV11-2	-	TRBD2	CASSSPGGRPSSYNEQFF	TGTGCCAGCAGCTCCCCGGGGGGGCGGCCCAGCTCCTACAATGAGCAGTTCTTC
TRBJ1-2	TRBV4-1	-	-	CASSPLGGTYGYTF	TGCGCCAGCAGCCCGTTGGGGGGTACCTATGGCTACACCTTC
TRBJ2-2	TRBV5-1	-	TRBD2	CASRLAGISNTGELFF	TGCGCCAGCAGGTTAGCGGGGATTTCGAACACCGGGGAGCTGTTTTTT
TRBJ1-2	TRBV30	-	TRBD1	CAWSVKGAFGYTF	TGTGCCTGGAGTGTTAAGGGGGCGTTTGGCTACACCTTC
TRBJ2-5	TRBV18	-	-	CASHGGLQETQYF	TGTGCCAGCCACGGGGGGCTCCAAGAGACCCAGTACTTC
TRBJ2-2	TRBV11-3	-	-	CASSLYGGGTGELFF	TGTGCCAGCAGCTTATACGGAGGGGGGACCGGGGAGCTGTTTTTT
TRBJ2-5	TRBV6-5	-	-	CASSYSRDGQETQYF	TGTGCCAGCAGTTACTCCAGGGACGGCCAAGAGACCCAGTACTTC
TRBJ2-3	TRBV6-1	once	TRBD2	CASSGRGGDNTQYF	TGTGCCAGCAGTGGTCGGGGGGGCGATAATACGCAGTATTTT
TRBJ1-1	TRBV6-1	few	-	CASSPDRRNTEAFF	TGTGCCAGCAGCCCAGACAGGAGGAACACTGAAGCTTTCTTT
TRBJ1-4	TRBV2	-	-	CASSETEITNEKLFF	TGTGCCAGCAGTGAAACAGAGATAACTAATGAAAAACTGTTTTTT
TRBJ2-7	TRBV30	-	TRBD2	CAWSVGRSWSYEQYF	TGTGCCTGGAGTGTCGGGAGGAGTTGGTCCTACGAGCAGTACTTC